Detailed here is one TCR beta chain. Its antigen is not known. It was at deep level that the assay was run. The sequencing of unsorted PBMC DNA took place on ten immunoSEQ deep assay plates. Sequencing was performed with immunoSEQ multiplex PCR; in TCRdb, only in-frame clones are kept and a portion is missing. Here the sample spans fewer than 500,000 clones, approximately 79% being singletons. The data were taken from a study of shared clonotypes between healthy human individuals. Findings and limits, study-wide: Clonotype sharing levels among donors were expected to vary with sequencing depth.

Per the germline V gene, CDR1 is SQVTM and CDR2 is ANQGSEA. This CDR3 is 15 amino acids long. Germline trimming cut 5 bases from V and 7 bases from J; bases unmatched to any gene: 13. The sample comprised PBMCs. The V gene is TRBV29-1, the J gene TRBJ2-7, with 11 bases fitting TRBD1. The TCR originated in a woman aged 40 to 50 in good health. Some clones in this sample may be carry-over from other donors' samples. CDR3 in amino acids: CSVKDRGLSLREQYF. CDR3 in DNA: TGCAGCGTTAAGGACAGGGGGCTATCCTTACGGGAGCAGTACTTC.